The 25 T cell receptor beta chains reported below all come from one sample, sequenced in a study of T cells after yellow fever vaccination. Using its own MiXCR run on the 5' RACE reads, TCRdb lists one record per CDR3 protein. The sample yields over 250,000 distinct CDR3 sequences, about 4% seen once. Sequences were derived from PBMCs, sampled 5 days after the yellow fever booster vaccination. All receptors come from a man between 18 and 35 years old who received the YFV17D yellow fever vaccine.

The table lists this clonotype with a few counts. This chain joins TRBV27 and TRBJ2-7; a possible D gene is TRBD2 (5 bases). This CDR3 has 15 residues. V was trimmed by 2 bases and J by 7 bases, leaving 18 bases between them. CDR1 is MNHEY, CDR2 SMNVEV, per germline (reference sequence). The CDR3 loop reads CASSLLGSTPGEQYF. In DNA, the CDR3 is TGTGCCAGCAGTTTACTTGGCAGCACTCCGGGGGAGCAGTACTTC.

This clonotype was recorded many times. The rearrangement links TRBV10-3 to TRBJ2-3; D is unclear. The CDR3 spans 22 residues. CDR1 and CDR2 from the germline V gene are ENHRY and SYGVKD. V lost 3 bases to trimming and J lost 0 bases, with 31 bases between them. CDR3 bases: TGTGCCATCAGTGATAACAGAGGAAGTACTTTGCTTGGTGACGTGAGCACAGATACGCAGTATTTT. Protein: CAISDNRGSTLLGDVSTDTQYF.

This clonotype was seen at least ten times. The gene calls are TRBV20-1 and TRBJ2-3; TRBD1 agrees at 9 bases. CDR1 is DFQATT and CDR2 is SNEGSKA in the germline V gene (reference sequence). The CDR3 length is 14 residues. Trimming at V came to 6 bases and at J to 5 bases, leaving 9 bases not matched to a gene. DNA for the CDR3: TGCAGTGCACCGGGACAGGGTTTTCGAGATACGCAGTATTTT. It specifies CSAPGQGFRDTQYF.

The genes are TRBV6-1 and TRBJ1-1; the match to TRBD1 covers 7 bases. With V trimmed by 8 bases and J by 8 bases, 14 bases remained unmatched. The germline gives CDR1 MNHNS, CDR2 SASEGT. The length of the CDR3 is 14 residues. Here the CDR3 reads CASRRPGQLDEAFF. The CDR3 DNA reads TGTGCCAGCCGACGCCCGGGACAGTTGGACGAAGCTTTCTTT.

This clonotype was detected only a few times. This rearrangement joins TRBV28 to TRBJ1-3; 8 bases are shared with TRBD1. Germline V lookup: CDR1 MDHEN, CDR2 SYDVKM. The CDR3 is made up of 16 amino acids. Trimming at V came to 6 bases and at J to 0 bases, leaving 7 bases not matched to a gene. The CDR3 sequence is CASSGPDRASGNTIYF. In DNA form, the CDR3 reads TGTGCCAGCAGCGGACCGGACAGGGCCTCTGGAAACACCATATATTTT.

This clonotype was observed a few times. The V and J genes are TRBV7-2 and TRBJ1-1; no firm D call. The CDR3 has 16 amino acids. Trimming pared 7 bases from V and 1 base from J, leaving 19 bases between. Germline CDR1 SGHTA, CDR2 FQGNSA. CDR3 protein: CASNTPVRNPNTEAFF. DNA for the CDR3: TGTGCCAGCAACACCCCGGTGAGGAACCCGAACACTGAAGCTTTCTTT.

V and J are TRBV11-2 and TRBJ2-7; D uncertain. V lost 5 bases and J 4 bases, leaving 24 bases between the germline ends. Per the germline V gene, CDR1 is SGHAT and CDR2 is FQNNGV. The length of the CDR3 is 17 residues. Here the CDR3 DNA reads TGTGCCAGCAGCCGATCTTTAAGCAACGAGGCCGAATACGAGCAGTACGTC. Its protein product is CASSRSLSNEAEYEQYV.

The table lists this clonotype with a few counts. This chain links TRBV10-3 with TRBJ1-3, with D maybe TRBD1 (5 bases). Germline CDR1 ENHRY, CDR2 SYGVKD. The germline V and J ends were trimmed by 10 bases and 0 bases, with 13 bases remaining between them. The CDR3 has 14 amino acids. DNA for the CDR3: TGTGCCACTGGGGACGGGAGCTCTGGAAACACCATATATTTT. Translated, it gives CATGDGSSGNTIYF.

The chain combines TRBV28 with TRBJ1-5; 7 positions agree with TRBD1. With 6 bases clipped from V and 5 bases from J, the junction kept 7 bases outside the gene matches. The germline CDR1 and CDR2 sequences are MDHEN and SYDVKM. The CDR3 runs to 14 residues. The CDR3 DNA reads TGTGCCAGCAGACCCGGGCAGGGGGATCAGCCCCAGCATTTT. The encoded protein is CASRPGQGDQPQHF.

This clonotype was recorded at least ten times. This chain links TRBV7-9 with TRBJ2-5; unclear D gene. Germline V gene sequence: CDR1 SEHNR, CDR2 FQNEAQ (reference sequence). Trimming left V 3 bases short and J 1 base short, with 6 bases between. The CDR3 length is 13 residues. CDR3 in amino acids: CASSFYSQETQYF. CDR3 sequence (DNA): TGTGCCAGCAGCTTTTACAGCCAAGAGACCCAGTACTTC.

Ten or more counts support this clonotype. The chain employs TRBV7-9 and TRBJ1-2; D unresolved. The CDR3 extends over 13 amino acids. Germline CDR1 and CDR2: SEHNR and FQNEAQ (reference sequence). V lost 1 base, J lost 7 bases, and 10 bases lay in between. The CDR3 sequence: CASSLGPAPGYTF. The CDR3 DNA sequence: TGTGCCAGCAGCTTAGGCCCGGCCCCTGGCTACACCTTC.

This clonotype was recorded many times. The DNA for the CDR3 is TGCGCCAGCAGCGGCATCCACGAGACCGGGGAGCTGTTTTTT. As protein: CASSGIHETGELFF. The chain carries TRBV4-3 and TRBJ2-2; unclear D gene. Germline V lookup: CDR1 LGHNA, CDR2 YSLEER. This CDR3 has 14 residues. Trimming pared 5 bases from V and 5 bases from J, leaving 12 bases between.

The V call is TRBV20-1, the J call TRBJ2-2; 7 positions agree with TRBD1. After removal of 0 bases from V and 5 bases from J, the junction contained 18 bases not matched to a gene. The CDR3 spans 19 residues. The germline CDR1 and CDR2 sequences are DFQATT and SNEGSKA (reference sequence). The CDR3 spells CSARDQALSRDRLTGELFF. The CDR3 coding sequence is TGCAGTGCTAGAGACCAAGCATTAAGCCGGGACAGATTAACCGGGGAGCTGTTTTTT.

J is TRBJ1-1 and V is TRBV30; 9 bases line up with TRBD1. The CDR3 has 15 amino acids. The V and J ends lost 1 base and 1 base, in that order; junction bases with no gene match: 4. Germline-derived CDR1 and CDR2 are GTSNPN and SVGIG (reference sequence). As DNA, the CDR3 is TGTGCCTGGAGTGCCCTGGGACAGGGGAACACTGAAGCTTTCTTT. Its protein is CAWSALGQGNTEAFF.

This clonotype was seen many times. V is TRBV5-1 and J is TRBJ2-2; D unresolved. With 0 bases removed from V and 4 bases from J, the gap between germline ends came to 4 bases. Germline V lookup: CDR1 SGHRS, CDR2 YFSETQ. CDR3 length equals 13 residues. CDR3 in DNA: TGCGCCAGCAGCTTGGAGGCCACCGGGGAGCTGTTTTTT. Its translation: CASSLEATGELFF.

The CDR3 bases are TGTGCCAGCAGCCGACCCTTAGGGGATTATAATTCACCCCTCCACTTT. Amino acids: CASSRPLGDYNSPLHF. The genes are TRBV7-2 and TRBJ1-6; a weak D match, TRBD1 (5 bases). The V end was cut by 5 bases, the J end by 4 bases, with 15 bases between. The CDR3 sequence is 16 residues long. Germline V CDR1 and CDR2: SGHTA, FQGNSA. The full variable domain, rest sourced from reference TRBV7-2 and TRBJ1-6, is GAGVSQSPSNKVTEKGKDVELRCDPISGHTALYWYRQSLGQGLEFLIYFQGNSAPDKSGLPSDRFSAERTGGSVSTLTIQRTQQEDSAVYLCASSRPLGDYNSPLHFGNGTRLTVT.

The CDR3: CAISAGPPRAQETQYF. CDR3 nucleotides: TGTGCCATCAGTGCCGGGCCGCCCAGGGCCCAAGAGACCCAGTACTTC. V usage is TRBV10-3 and J usage is TRBJ2-5; D perhaps matches TRBD1 (5 bases). V lost 4 bases, J lost 1 base, and 16 bases lay in between. The length of the CDR3 is 16 residues. Germline V gene data show CDR1 as ENHRY and CDR2 as SYGVKD.

This clonotype was picked up a small number of times. This chain's CDR3 is CASRTGTYEQYF. The DNA of the CDR3 is TGTGCCAGCCGGACAGGGACCTACGAGCAGTACTTC. The chain links TRBV6-5 to TRBJ2-7; TRBD1 agrees at 8 bases. The CDR3 runs 12 residues. V trimming: 8 bases; J trimming: 2 bases; junction bases outside the gene matches: 2. CDR1 is MNHEY, CDR2 SVGAGI, per germline.

This clonotype showed up just a few times. The gene calls are TRBV3-1 and TRBJ2-3; 7 nucleotides match TRBD2. This CDR3 contains 16 residues. Per germline, CDR1 LGHDT and CDR2 YNNKEL (reference sequence). After removal of 0 bases from V and 4 bases from J, the junction contained 7 bases not matched to a gene. The CDR3 region is CASSQEARGDSDTQYF. DNA of the CDR3: TGTGCCAGCAGCCAAGAGGCCCGGGGGGACTCAGATACGCAGTATTTT.

This clonotype was recorded a few times. The chain's CDR3 is CASSFRVGFKDEQYV. DNA of the CDR3: TGTGCCAGCAGCTTTAGAGTGGGCTTCAAGGACGAGCAGTACGTC. The chain uses TRBV11-2 and TRBJ2-7; the D is unclear. The V and J ends lost 3 bases and 5 bases respectively, with 17 bases between them. The CDR3 covers 15 residues. CDR1 is SGHAT, CDR2 FQNNGV, per germline.

This clonotype was seen a handful of times. The chain combines TRBV20-1 with TRBJ2-2, with 13 nucleotides matching TRBD2. The germline gives CDR1 DFQATT, CDR2 SNEGSKA (reference sequence). The V segment lost 7 bases and the J segment 3 bases; nucleotides outside the gene matches: 5. The CDR3 runs to 15 residues. This chain's CDR3 is CSGTTSGGDTGELFF. The CDR3 DNA is TGCAGTGGCACAACTAGCGGGGGGGACACCGGGGAGCTGTTTTTT.

This chain joins TRBV23-1 and TRBJ2-7; perhaps TRBD1 as D (5 bases). TRBV23-1 carries the ORF label, with uncertain function. The CDR3 contains 16 residues. Trimming pared 0 bases from V and 4 bases from J, leaving 16 bases between. CDR3 DNA sequence: TGCGCCAGCAGTCAATCGGGGCGCACAGGCCGATACGAGCAGTACGTC. It codes for CASSQSGRTGRYEQYV.

V gene TRBV12-3 or TRBV12-4 combines with J gene TRBJ2-5; D is tentatively TRBD1 or TRBD2 (5 bases each). This CDR3 contains 15 residues. V was cut by 6 bases and J by 1 base, with 15 bases left in between. Here the CDR3 DNA reads TGTGCCAGCAGCCTAAACCGGGACGGCCAAGAGACCCAGTACTTC. This translates into CASSLNRDGQETQYF.

This clonotype was counted ten times or more. The chain combines TRBV7-2 with TRBJ2-3; 16 bases map to TRBD2. This CDR3 comprises 19 residues. V trimming: 10 bases; J trimming: 3 bases; junction bases outside the gene matches: 16. Per the germline V gene, CDR1 is SGHTA and CDR2 is FQGNSA. The chain's CDR3 is CATPGLAGGRIRRTDTQYF. The CDR3 DNA is TGTGCCACACCGGGACTAGCGGGGGGGCGAATCAGACGGACAGATACGCAGTATTTT.

This clonotype was seen repeatedly, ten times or more. The rearrangement uses TRBV5-1 and TRBJ2-7; no firm D call. There are 16 residues in the CDR3. V was trimmed by 4 bases and J by 0 bases, leaving 17 bases between them. CDR1 and CDR2 from the germline V gene are SGHRS and YFSETQ. The CDR3 region is CASSSSVGLSSYEQYF. CDR3 coding DNA: TGCGCCAGCAGCAGTTCCGTAGGTCTAAGCTCCTACGAGCAGTACTTC. The complete variable domain, with remaining parts taken from reference TRBV5-1 and TRBJ2-7, reads KAGVTQTPRYLIKTRGQQVTLSCSPISGHRSVSWYQQTPGQGLQFLFEYFSETQRNKGNFPGRFSGRQFSNSRSEMNVSTLELGDSALYLCASSSSVGLSSYEQYFGPGTRLTVT.